In this sample, the clone carrying this T cell receptor (beta chain) turned up many times. The CDR3 has 13 residues. The J segment lost 4 bases and the V segment lost 4 bases, leaving 2 bases of the junction unmatched. Germline loops: CDR1 DFQATT, CDR2 SNEGSKA (reference sequence). TCRdb redid the calling of the 5' RACE reads with MiXCR, one entry per CDR3 protein. The sample records tens of thousands of distinct CDR3 sequences, approximately 10% being singletons. These data are taken from a study of neurological immune-mediated disorders. This clonotype was sampled from a woman aged 25 to 45 with HTLV-1-associated myelopathy (HAM/TSP). Specimen: PBMCs. The genes are TRBV20-1 and TRBJ2-5; 11 nucleotides match TRBD1. The CDR3 protein is CSATGTGGETQYF. CDR3 coding DNA: TGCAGTGCTACCGGGACAGGGGGAGAGACCCAGTACTTC.